This T cell receptor (beta chain) was identified in a study of blood T cell repertoires in COVID-19. Clones were read by immunoSEQ multiplex PCR, and TCRdb kept only the in-frame ones, dropping some. This sample has roughly 380,000 clones, with about 92% found just once. Germline values: CDR1 LNHDA, CDR2 SQIVND (reference sequence). Trimming at V came to 5 bases and at J to 3 bases, leaving 7 bases not matched to a gene. The CDR3 consists of 14 residues. The sequencing sample was made of peripheral blood. The gene calls are TRBV19 and TRBJ2-7; 7 bases line up with TRBD1. The sequence was collected from a woman aged 60-70 years with COVID-19, enrolled during active disease. Here the CDR3 reads CASSVGTVGYEQYF. The CDR3 nucleotides are TGTGCCAGTAGTGTGGGGACAGTAGGCTACGAGCAGTACTTC. The whole variable domain, filled in from reference TRBV19 and TRBJ2-7, reads DGGITQSPKYLFRKEGQNVTLSCEQNLNHDAMYWYRQDPGQGLRLIYYSQIVNDFQKGDIAEGYSVSREKKESFPLTVTSAQKNPTAFYLCASSVGTVGYEQYFGPGTRLTVT.